These 30 T cell receptor beta chains came from one sample sequenced in a study of liver allograft versus peripheral blood T cells. Background on the study: Intrahepatic T cell receptor repertoires from transplanted livers were compared against repertoires in recipients' peripheral blood.

MiXCR, applied by TCRdb to the reads, yields one record per CDR3 protein. The sample consists of over 750 distinct CDR3 sequences, 14% to 15% of them appearing once. The source of these receptors is a human patient who had a liver transplant. The T cells may come from the graft donor.

Within the sample, this clonotype is medium-sized. The genes are TRBV27 and TRBJ2-2; D unclear. The CDR3 has 14 residues. The V end lost 4 bases, the J end lost 0 bases, and 6 bases lay between the germline ends. Germline V CDR1 and CDR2: MNHEY, SMNVEV (reference sequence). The CDR3, as DNA: TGTGCCAGCAGTTGGGAATCGAACACCGGGGAGCTGTTTTTT. It translates to CASSWESNTGELFF.

The rearrangement joins TRBV6-2 or TRBV6-3 to TRBJ2-7; no clear D gene. The germline V and J ends were trimmed by 5 bases and 0 bases, with 8 bases remaining between them. Germline lookup yields CDR1 MNHEY and CDR2 SVGEGT. CDR3 length: 13 amino acids. In DNA, the CDR3 is TGTGCCAGCAGTGTGGGCATCTCCTACGAGCAGTACTTC. It specifies CASSVGISYEQYF.

The chain employs TRBV11-2 and TRBJ1-2, with 7 nucleotides matching TRBD1. V trimming: 7 bases; J trimming: 6 bases; junction bases outside the gene matches: 5. Germline CDR1 and CDR2: SGHAT and FQNNGV. The CDR3 runs 12 residues. The CDR3 here is CASTNRGDGYTF. CDR3 nucleotides: TGTGCCAGCACCAACAGGGGCGATGGCTACACCTTC. The variable domain in full, with the rest retrieved from reference TRBV11-2 and TRBJ1-2, is EAGVAQSPRYKIIEKRQSVAFWCNPISGHATLYWYQQILGQGPKLLIQFQNNGVVDDSQLPKDRFSAERLKGVDSTLKIQPAKLEDSAVYLCASTNRGDGYTFGSGTRLTVV.

By share, this clonotype counts as medium-sized (0.01 to 0.1%). The chain combines TRBV30 with TRBJ1-4, with D possibly being TRBD1 (5 bases). CDR1 is GTSNPN, CDR2 SVGIG, per germline (reference sequence). V was pared by 7 bases and J by 1 base, with 7 bases between. This CDR3 contains 12 residues. CDR3 coding DNA: TGTGCCTCGACAGTAACTAATGAAAAACTGTTTTTT. Protein sequence: CASTVTNEKLFF.

In its sample, this clonotype is medium-sized. The CDR3 coding sequence is TGTGCCAGCAGTCCGAGGGGCAGCCAAATAAATGGCTACACCTTC. This gives the protein CASSPRGSQINGYTF. V gene TRBV12-3 or TRBV12-4 combines with J gene TRBJ1-2; D is perhaps TRBD1 (5 bases). Deletions cut 5 bases from V and 6 bases from J, with 19 bases between. This CDR3 contains 15 residues.

The chain combines TRBV6-6 with TRBJ2-1, with D hard to call. Germline CDR1 reads MNHNY; CDR2 reads SVGAGI (reference sequence). Trimming pared 6 bases from V and 15 bases from J, leaving 18 bases between. The CDR3 length is 12 residues. CDR3 region: CASSPETADGFF. CDR3 nucleotides: TGTGCCAGCAGCCCTGAGACGGCTGATGGGTTCTTC.

The chain combines TRBV5-4 with TRBJ2-7; D gene unclear. This CDR3 comprises 13 residues. Germline-derived CDR1 and CDR2 are SGHNT and YYREEE (reference sequence). With 2 bases removed from V and 2 bases from J, the gap between germline ends came to 8 bases. CDR3 DNA: TGTGCCAGCAGCTTAGGGCCAGCCTACGAGCAGTACTTC. Translation: CASSLGPAYEQYF.

With respect to this clonotype: This sequence is one base from a far larger clone and is likely a read error. This sequence joins TRBV6-1 and TRBJ1-5, with D unclear. Per germline, CDR1 MNHNS and CDR2 SASEGT. This CDR3 has 14 residues. The CDR3 nucleotides read TGTGCCAGCAGTTACTTGGCGGGCAATCCGCCCCAGCATTTT. The encoded protein is CASSYLAGNPPQHF.

This clonotype is large within its sample. V usage is TRBV15 and J usage is TRBJ2-1, with 9 bases that match TRBD2. Per germline, CDR1 LNHNV and CDR2 YYDKDF (reference sequence). The CDR3 sequence is 17 residues long. V lost 0 bases to trimming and J lost 2 bases; unmatched junction nucleotides: 5. The CDR3 nucleotides read TGTGCCACCAGCAGAGATCAGACTAGCGGAGCCTACAATGAGCAGTTCTTC. Translating gives CATSRDQTSGAYNEQFF.

This clonotype counts as medium-sized. The chain recombines TRBV6-2 or TRBV6-3 with TRBJ2-1; TRBD2 agrees at 8 bases. Germline CDR1 and CDR2: MNHEY and SVGEGT. Unmatched junction bases numbered 6, after V lost 0 bases and J lost 5 bases. CDR3 length: 16 amino acids. The DNA of the CDR3 is TGTGCCAGCAGTTACTCGAAGCGGGAGACAGACAATGAGCAGTTCTTC. This gives the protein CASSYSKRETDNEQFF.

Within the sample, this clonotype is medium-sized. The chain is built from TRBV27 and TRBJ2-7; D is uncertain. V dropped 7 bases and J dropped 0 bases, with 10 bases sitting between them. This CDR3 region has 13 residues. Germline V CDR1 and CDR2: MNHEY, SMNVEV (reference sequence). CDR3 residues: CASKSGISYEQYF. CDR3 nucleotide sequence: TGTGCCAGCAAATCTGGAATCTCCTACGAGCAGTACTTC.

This CDR3 is CAQFSYEQYV. CDR3 in DNA: TGCGCCCAGTTTAGCTACGAGCAGTACGTC. This chain links TRBV12-3 or TRBV12-4 with TRBJ2-7; no clear D. CDR3 length: 10 residues.

In its sample, this clonotype ranks as large. V usage is TRBV6-1 and J usage is TRBJ2-7, with D unclear. This CDR3 spans 14 amino acids. The germline CDR1 and CDR2 sequences are MNHNS and SASEGT. V was pared by 2 bases and J by 7 bases, with 15 bases between. CDR3 residues: CASSEWGTMREQYV. CDR3 nucleotides: TGTGCCAGCAGTGAATGGGGAACCATGCGGGAGCAGTACGTC.

This clonotype is large by share. The chain has TRBV28 and TRBJ1-2; D may be TRBD1 (5 bases). The CDR3 runs 12 residues. Trimming removed 6 bases from V and 4 bases from J, with 9 bases in between. The germline CDR1 and CDR2 sequences are MDHEN and SYDVKM. The CDR3 DNA reads as TGTGCCAGCAGCGTGGACATCTATGGCTACACCTTC. Protein sequence: CASSVDIYGYTF.

There are a few counts of this clonotype. The chain links TRBV11-2 to TRBJ2-3, with D possibly matching TRBD2 (7 bases). Germline V CDR1 and CDR2: SGHAT, FQNNGV. Between the trimmed V and J ends, which lost 1 base and 4 bases, there was a span of 12 bases. This CDR3 comprises 15 residues. The CDR3 bases are TGTGCCAGCAGCTTAGTGGGGGGGCCCTCAGATACGCAGTATTTT. This gives the protein CASSLVGGPSDTQYF.

This clonotype was seen once. Since a much larger clone is just one base distant, this may be a read error. In DNA form, the CDR3 reads TGTGCCAGCAGCCCCGTTAGCGCCTATGGCTACTCCTTC. It yields the protein CASSPVSAYGYSF. The V call is TRBV7-9, the J call TRBJ1-2, with D uncertain. The CDR3 contains 13 residues. Germline lookup yields CDR1 SEHNR and CDR2 FQNEAQ (reference sequence). The full variable domain, in which reference TRBV7-9 and TRBJ1-2 provide the parts outside the CDR3, is DTGVSQNPRHKITKRGQNVTFRCDPISEHNRLYWYRQTLGQGPEFLTYFQNEAQLEKSRLLSDRFSAERPKGSFSTLEIQRTEQGDSAMYLCASSPVSAYGYSFGSGTRLTVV.

This clonotype is medium-sized (0.01 to 0.1%) in the sample. This chain joins TRBV10-3 and TRBJ1-3; D gene uncertain. This CDR3 contains 12 residues. Trimming pared 11 bases from V and 0 bases from J, leaving 8 bases between. The V gene's germline CDR1 is ENHRY and CDR2 SYGVKD. CDR3: CACGDSGNTIYF. The CDR3, as DNA: TGTGCCTGTGGGGACTCTGGAAACACCATATATTTT.

To note about this clonotype: A far larger clone is one base from this, pointing to a likely read error. The V gene is TRBV6-5, the J gene TRBJ2-7; maybe TRBD1 (6 bases). CDR1 MNHEY and CDR2 SVGAGI come from the germline V gene. V lost 6 bases and J lost 7, with 19 bases in between. The length of the CDR3 is 14 residues. Here the CDR3 reads CASSLFNRANEQYF. The CDR3 DNA follows: TGTGCCAGCAGCCTATTCAACAGGGCCAATGAGCAGTACTTC.

This clonotype is judged medium-sized. The CDR3 region is CASSWGLDTGELFF. The DNA for the CDR3 is TGTGCCAGCAGCTGGGGCCTAGACACCGGGGAGCTGTTTTTT. The V and J genes are TRBV7-2 and TRBJ2-2; D is perhaps TRBD1 (5 bases). CDR1 SGHTA and CDR2 FQGNSA come from the germline V gene. V lost 4 bases and J 3 bases, leaving 9 bases between the germline ends. The CDR3 is made up of 14 amino acids.

A few counts support this clonotype. The chain has TRBV2 and TRBJ2-1; weak D call: TRBD2 (6 bases). The CDR3 consists of 10 residues. V was trimmed by 8 bases and J by 7 bases, leaving 6 bases between them. CDR1 and CDR2 (germline): SNHLY, FYNNEI. CDR3 residues: CASGRNEQFF. DNA for the CDR3: TGTGCCAGCGGGAGGAATGAGCAGTTCTTC.

This clonotype was detected once. The chain links TRBV7-2 to TRBJ2-7, with a possible D match to TRBD2 (5 bases). CDR3 length: 16 amino acids. The germline V and J ends were trimmed by 5 bases and 5 bases, with 22 bases remaining between them. Germline CDR1 reads SGHTA; CDR2 reads FQGNSA. The CDR3 loop reads CASSVTGVWGYDEQYF. The CDR3 DNA reads as TGTGCCAGCAGCGTCACCGGGGTATGGGGTTACGACGAGCAGTACTTC.

This clonotype was seen a handful of times. This rearrangement joins TRBV6-1 to TRBJ2-7, with D maybe TRBD2 (5 bases). V dropped 6 bases and J dropped 0 bases, with 9 bases sitting between them. CDR3 length: 13 amino acids. CDR1 is MNHNS, CDR2 SASEGT, per germline. The CDR3 spells CASRLVSSYEQYF. The CDR3 DNA reads TGTGCCAGCAGACTAGTTTCCTCCTACGAGCAGTACTTC.

By share, this clonotype ranks as medium-sized. This chain links TRBV29-1 with TRBJ1-1, with 8 bases aligning to TRBD1. Germline CDR1 is SQVTM and CDR2 is ANQGSEA. V lost 5 bases, J lost 7 bases, and 6 bases stayed unmatched. The length of the CDR3 is 12 residues. CDR3 loop: CSVRAGGVEAFF. The CDR3 nucleotides read TGCAGCGTTAGGGCAGGGGGCGTTGAAGCTTTCTTT.

The chain carries TRBV9 and TRBJ1-3; the D is unclear. The V and J ends lost 4 bases and 0 bases respectively, with 11 bases between them. The CDR3 extends over 15 amino acids. Germline V CDR1 and CDR2: SGDLS, YYNGEE. The CDR3 loop reads CASSLRLDSGNTIYF. CDR3 nucleotide sequence: TGTGCCAGCAGCTTACGACTCGACTCTGGAAACACCATATATTTT. Looking up the rest from reference TRBV9 and TRBJ1-3 gives the full variable domain: DSGVTQTPKHLITATGQRVTLRCSPRSGDLSVYWYQQSLDQGLQFLIQYYNGEERAKGNILERFSAQQFPDLHSELNLSSLELGDSALYFCASSLRLDSGNTIYFGEGSWLTVV.

This clonotype is medium-sized within its sample. The chain links TRBV14 to TRBJ2-3, with TRBD1 identical over 8 bases. The V and J ends lost 3 bases and 0 bases, in that order; junction bases with no gene match: 2. This CDR3 spans 15 amino acids. Germline loops: CDR1 SGHDN, CDR2 FVKESK. The CDR3 spells CASSQGTGSTDTQYF. As DNA, the CDR3 is TGTGCCAGCAGCCAGGGGACAGGCAGCACAGATACGCAGTATTTT. The whole variable domain, remainder taken from reference TRBV14 and TRBJ2-3, is EAGVTQFPSHSVIEKGQTVTLRCDPISGHDNLYWYRRVMGKEIKFLLHFVKESKQDESGMPNNRFLAERTGGTYSTLKVQPAELEDSGVYFCASSQGTGSTDTQYFGPGTRLTVL.

This clonotype is categorized as medium-sized. The chain recombines TRBV11-2 with TRBJ2-5; TRBD2 matches 7 bases. CDR1 is SGHAT and CDR2 is FQNNGV in the germline V gene. V gave up 2 bases and J gave up 0 bases; unmatched junction bases: 0. The CDR3 has 14 residues. The CDR3 nucleotides read TGTGCCAGCAGCTTACTAGCGGACCAAGAGACCCAGTACTTC. Amino acid sequence: CASSLLADQETQYF.

This clonotype is deemed medium-sized. The rearrangement links TRBV14 to TRBJ1-5; 8 nucleotides line up with TRBD1. Germline V gene sequence: CDR1 SGHDN, CDR2 FVKESK. J gave up 3 bases and V 4 bases, and 8 bases lay outside the gene matches. CDR3 length: 16 amino acids. CDR3 nucleotide sequence: TGTGCCAGCAGCCGGGCCGGACAGGGTCTCAATCAGCCCCAGCATTTT. Amino acids: CASSRAGQGLNQPQHF.

This clonotype was observed a handful of times. The V and J genes are TRBV12-3 or TRBV12-4 and TRBJ2-2; D is ambiguous. The V end lost 3 bases, the J end lost 4 bases, and 21 bases lay between the germline ends. The CDR3 is 18 amino acids. In DNA, the CDR3 is TGTGCCAGCAGTTTTTCTATTTGGGCAGAAGATTCCACCGGGGAGCTGTTTTTT. This sequence encodes CASSFSIWAEDSTGELFF.

Relative to its sample, this clonotype is large. This rearrangement joins TRBV15 to TRBJ1-2; 7 bases fit TRBD1. The length of the CDR3 is 15 residues. V lost 0 bases and J lost 8; bases outside the gene matches: 9. In germline, CDR1 is LNHNV, CDR2 YYDKDF (reference sequence). For the CDR3, the DNA is TGTGCCACCAGCAGAGAAAGGGGGCTCTCGGAAGGCTACACCTTC. This sequence encodes CATSRERGLSEGYTF. The complete variable domain, with remaining parts taken from reference TRBV15 and TRBJ1-2, reads DAMVIQNPRYQVTQFGKPVTLSCSQTLNHNVMYWYQQKSSQAPKLLFHYYDKDFNNEADTPDNFQSRRPNTSFCFLDIRSPGLGDTAMYLCATSRERGLSEGYTFGSGTRLTVV.

This clonotype is termed medium-sized (0.01 to 0.1%). The CDR3 DNA follows: TGTGCCAGCAGTGAATTGGAACAGGGTTCTGGGGCCAACGTCCTGACTTTC. Translation: CASSELEQGSGANVLTF. This chain links TRBV6-1 with TRBJ2-6; maybe TRBD1 (6 bases). Trimming stripped 2 bases from V and 1 base from J, with 12 bases between. Germline V gene lookup returns CDR1 MNHNS and CDR2 SASEGT. The CDR3 consists of 17 residues.